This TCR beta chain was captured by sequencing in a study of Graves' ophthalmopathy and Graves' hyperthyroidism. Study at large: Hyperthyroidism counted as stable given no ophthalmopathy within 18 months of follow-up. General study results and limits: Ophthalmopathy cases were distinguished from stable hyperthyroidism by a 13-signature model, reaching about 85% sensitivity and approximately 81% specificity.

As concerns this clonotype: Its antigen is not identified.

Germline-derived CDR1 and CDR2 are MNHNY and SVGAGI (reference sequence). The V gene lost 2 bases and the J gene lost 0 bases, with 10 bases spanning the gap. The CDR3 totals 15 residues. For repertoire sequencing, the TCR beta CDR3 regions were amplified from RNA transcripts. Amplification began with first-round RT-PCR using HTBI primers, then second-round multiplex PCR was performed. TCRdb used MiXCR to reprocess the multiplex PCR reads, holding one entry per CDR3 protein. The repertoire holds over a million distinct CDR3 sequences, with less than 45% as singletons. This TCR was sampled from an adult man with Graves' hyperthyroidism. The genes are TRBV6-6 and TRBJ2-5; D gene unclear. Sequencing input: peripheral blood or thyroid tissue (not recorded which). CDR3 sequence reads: CASSYDSSYQETQYF. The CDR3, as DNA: TGTGCCAGCAGTTACGACTCCTCGTACCAAGAGACCCAGTACTTC.